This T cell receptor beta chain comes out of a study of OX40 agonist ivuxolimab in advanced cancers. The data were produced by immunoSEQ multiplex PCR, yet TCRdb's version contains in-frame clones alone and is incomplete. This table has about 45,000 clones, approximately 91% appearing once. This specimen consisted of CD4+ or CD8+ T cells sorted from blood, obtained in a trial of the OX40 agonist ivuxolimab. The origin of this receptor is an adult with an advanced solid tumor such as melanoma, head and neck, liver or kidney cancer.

The DNA of the CDR3 is TGTGCCAGCAGGCACCGACAGGGGTCGGTCGAGCAGTACTTC. Translation: CASRHRQGSVEQYF. V gene TRBV2 combines with J gene TRBJ2-7, with 8 bases aligning to TRBD1. The junction had 10 bases not matched to a gene; V was cut back by 6 bases and J by 6 bases. This CDR3 has 14 amino acids. Per germline, CDR1 SNHLY and CDR2 FYNNEI. Combining the CDR3 with reference TRBV2 and TRBJ2-7 gives the whole variable domain EPEVTQTPSHQVTQMGQEVILRCVPISNHLYFYWYRQILGQKVEFLVSFYNNEISEKSEIFDDQFSVERPDGSNFTLKIRSTKLEDSAMYFCASRHRQGSVEQYFGPGTRLTVT.